These T cell receptor beta chains were read from a single sample in a study of T cell repertoires in cytomegalovirus infection. Each CDR3 protein gets one entry after TCRdb re-called the reads with MiXCR. The sample has some 280,000 distinct CDR3 sequences, around 13% seen once. The sample consisted of PBMCs. These receptors were taken from a human donor in good health (CMV status not recorded). Some clones in this sample may be carry-over from other donors' samples. Both conserved end residues are part of each CDR3. Fields, in order: CDR3 length, J gene, V gene, clone size, D gene, CDR3 protein. The D gene is left open where the match is weak. Not all rows give a size; the values are once, few, many and, for expanded clones, a class.

CDR3 length: 15
J gene: TRBJ2-4
V gene: TRBV7-9
clone size: many
D gene: TRBD1
CDR3 protein: CASSIGQGAKNIQYF

CDR3 length: 14
J gene: TRBJ1-1
V gene: TRBV7-2
clone size: many
D gene: NA
CDR3 protein: CASSLIESHREAFF

CDR3 length: 11
J gene: TRBJ2-7
V gene: TRBV10-2
clone size: once
D gene: NA
CDR3 protein: CASTAGVEQYF

CDR3 length: 18
J gene: TRBJ1-3
V gene: TRBV12-3/TRBV12-4
clone size: many
D gene: NA
CDR3 protein: CASSSQLTLLASGNTIYF

CDR3 length: 13
J gene: TRBJ1-1
V gene: TRBV10-3
clone size: NA
D gene: TRBD1
CDR3 protein: CAIIPGQGKEAFF

CDR3 length: 16
J gene: TRBJ2-5
V gene: TRBV4-2
clone size: NA
D gene: TRBD2
CDR3 protein: CASSQEARGGQETQYF

CDR3 length: 11
J gene: TRBJ1-2
V gene: TRBV2
clone size: many
D gene: NA
CDR3 protein: CASRQSFGYTF

CDR3 length: 14
J gene: TRBJ2-2
V gene: TRBV7-6
clone size: few
D gene: NA
CDR3 protein: CARKGDLDTGELFF

CDR3 length: 11
J gene: TRBJ1-1
V gene: TRBV7-9
clone size: many
D gene: NA
CDR3 protein: CASSLGDEAFF

CDR3 length: 14
J gene: TRBJ2-7
V gene: TRBV27
clone size: NA
D gene: TRBD1
CDR3 protein: CASRTTGAGGEQYF

CDR3 length: 16
J gene: TRBJ2-5
V gene: TRBV7-2
clone size: many
D gene: NA
CDR3 protein: CASSLTYSPFQETQYF

CDR3 length: 11
J gene: TRBJ2-3
V gene: TRBV25-1
clone size: few
D gene: NA
CDR3 protein: CASSREGTQYF

CDR3 length: 14
J gene: TRBJ2-5
V gene: TRBV12-3/TRBV12-4
clone size: NA
D gene: NA
CDR3 protein: CASNPSGAGETQYF

CDR3 length: 17
J gene: TRBJ2-3
V gene: TRBV7-8
clone size: NA
D gene: NA
CDR3 protein: CASSLAASSVGTDTQYF

CDR3 length: 13
J gene: TRBJ1-2
V gene: TRBV20-1
clone size: few
D gene: NA
CDR3 protein: CSATTWTNYGYTF

CDR3 length: 14
J gene: TRBJ2-7
V gene: TRBV2
clone size: NA
D gene: NA
CDR3 protein: CASSAYREGNEQYF

CDR3 length: 16
J gene: TRBJ1-1
V gene: TRBV9
clone size: many
D gene: NA
CDR3 protein: CASSVNGVQGNTEAFF

CDR3 length: 18
J gene: TRBJ1-1
V gene: TRBV18
clone size: many
D gene: TRBD1
CDR3 protein: CASQPLRGQTKAYTEAFF

CDR3 length: 17
J gene: TRBJ1-1
V gene: TRBV19
clone size: few
D gene: NA
CDR3 protein: CASRKFGGDGMNTEAFF

CDR3 length: 16
J gene: TRBJ1-1
V gene: TRBV12-3/TRBV12-4
clone size: many
D gene: NA
CDR3 protein: CASSFPGRAGNTEAFF

CDR3 length: 15
J gene: TRBJ2-3
V gene: TRBV20-1
clone size: NA
D gene: TRBD2
CDR3 protein: CSGTRVRGGSDTQYF

CDR3 length: 12
J gene: TRBJ2-5
V gene: TRBV6-1
clone size: many
D gene: NA
CDR3 protein: CATGRGEETQYF

CDR3 length: 12
J gene: TRBJ2-1
V gene: TRBV6-8
clone size: many
D gene: NA
CDR3 protein: CASSQRGSEQFF

CDR3 length: 15
J gene: TRBJ2-3
V gene: TRBV6-2/TRBV6-3
clone size: many
D gene: NA
CDR3 protein: CASSYRRIPTDTQYF

CDR3 length: 13
J gene: TRBJ1-2
V gene: TRBV4-3
clone size: few
D gene: NA
CDR3 protein: CASSQDINYGYTF

CDR3 length: 17
J gene: TRBJ2-3
V gene: TRBV29-1
clone size: NA
D gene: TRBD2
CDR3 protein: CSVKLAKASGSADTQYF

CDR3 length: 19
J gene: TRBJ2-6
V gene: TRBV7-8
clone size: many
D gene: TRBD2
CDR3 protein: CASSLDPGSGTSGANVLTF

CDR3 length: 15
J gene: TRBJ2-2
V gene: TRBV5-4
clone size: many
D gene: NA
CDR3 protein: CASSFGQAGTGELFF

CDR3 length: 17
J gene: TRBJ2-3
V gene: TRBV7-2
clone size: many
D gene: NA
CDR3 protein: CASTPQPADLSTDTQYF

CDR3 length: 17
J gene: TRBJ2-7
V gene: TRBV6-5
clone size: NA
D gene: NA
CDR3 protein: CASSYSINALGGYEQYF

CDR3 length: 13
J gene: TRBJ2-5
V gene: TRBV7-3
clone size: many
D gene: TRBD2
CDR3 protein: CASSPGGRETQYF

CDR3 length: 17
J gene: TRBJ2-1
V gene: TRBV6-2/TRBV6-3
clone size: NA
D gene: TRBD1
CDR3 protein: CASSYSPGQGAKNEQFF

CDR3 length: 13
J gene: TRBJ1-6
V gene: TRBV10-1
clone size: NA
D gene: NA
CDR3 protein: CASSESGRSPLHF

CDR3 length: 19
J gene: TRBJ2-7
V gene: TRBV19
clone size: many
D gene: TRBD2
CDR3 protein: CASSPGTSGLLESSYEQYF

CDR3 length: 14
J gene: TRBJ2-7
V gene: TRBV28
clone size: few
D gene: NA
CDR3 protein: CASRGLGENYEQYF